These 24 T cell receptor beta chains came from one sample sequenced in a study of OX40 agonist ivuxolimab in advanced cancers. Generated by immunoSEQ multiplex PCR, the TCRdb table keeps only in-frame clones and is missing some. The sample contains fewer than 85,000 clones, under 95% of which appear only once. The source was CD4+ or CD8+ T cells sorted from blood, collected in a trial of the OX40 agonist ivuxolimab. Source of these receptors: an adult with an advanced solid tumor such as melanoma, head and neck, liver or kidney cancer.

The V and J genes are TRBV28 and TRBJ2-7; perhaps TRBD1 as D (6 bases). The CDR3 totals 14 residues. Trimming cost V 5 bases and J 2 bases, with 13 bases left between them. From germline, CDR1 is MDHEN and CDR2 SYDVKM. This chain's CDR3 is CASSPQGFPYEQYF. The CDR3 DNA follows: TGTGCCAGCAGTCCACAGGGTTTCCCCTACGAGCAGTACTTC.

V is TRBV2 and J is TRBJ2-3, with 9 bases fitting TRBD1. Unmatched junction bases numbered 4, after V lost 3 bases and J lost 3 bases. There are 15 residues in the CDR3. Germline values: CDR1 SNHLY, CDR2 FYNNEI. CDR3 protein: CASSDRDRGTDTQYF. Here the CDR3 DNA reads TGTGCCAGCAGTGACAGAGACAGGGGGACAGATACGCAGTATTTT. Looking up the rest from reference TRBV2 and TRBJ2-3 gives the full variable domain: EPEVTQTPSHQVTQMGQEVILRCVPISNHLYFYWYRQILGQKVEFLVSFYNNEISEKSEIFDDQFSVERPDGSNFTLKIRSTKLEDSAMYFCASSDRDRGTDTQYFGPGTRLTVL.

For this clone: The junction differs from germline at one of its ends, possibly a read error. The chain links TRBV7-7 to TRBJ2-5, with TRBD1 identical over 8 bases. The CDR3 totals 16 residues. The V gene's germline CDR1 is SSHAT and CDR2 FNYEAQ (reference sequence). CDR3 loop: CASSFHAGQGSETQYF. In nucleotides, the CDR3 is TGTGCTAGCAGCTTCCACGCCGGACAGGGTTCAGAGACCCAGTACTTC.

V usage is TRBV11-2 and J usage is TRBJ2-1; D might be TRBD2 (5 bases). Germline V gene lookup returns CDR1 SGHAT and CDR2 FQNNGV. The CDR3 is 13 residues long. V was trimmed by 0 bases and J by 8 bases, leaving 8 bases between them. As DNA, the CDR3 is TGTGCCAGCAGCTTAGATCCCGGGGATGAGCAGTTCTTC. Translated, it gives CASSLDPGDEQFF. The full variable domain, in which reference TRBV11-2 and TRBJ2-1 provide the parts outside the CDR3, is EAGVAQSPRYKIIEKRQSVAFWCNPISGHATLYWYQQILGQGPKLLIQFQNNGVVDDSQLPKDRFSAERLKGVDSTLKIQPAKLEDSAVYLCASSLDPGDEQFFGPGTRLTVL.

This chain links TRBV5-3 with TRBJ2-1, with D perhaps assigned TRBD1 or TRBD2 (5 bases each). TRBV5-3 is sorted into the ORF group, with uncertain function. V was shortened by 6 bases and J by 4 bases, with 14 bases between the two germline ends. The CDR3 contains 14 residues. CDR3: CARTPGTGYNEQFF. In DNA form, the CDR3 reads TGTGCCAGAACCCCCGGGACCGGATACAATGAGCAGTTCTTC.

This clone was observed once. The chain joins TRBV4-1 to TRBJ1-1; D gene uncertain. This CDR3 is 12 amino acids long. From germline, CDR1 is MGHRA and CDR2 YSYEKL. V dropped 1 base and J dropped 8 bases, with 8 bases sitting between them. DNA of the CDR3: TGCGCCAGCAGCCAAGTCGGTCACGAAGCTTTCTTT. It translates to CASSQVGHEAFF.

The chain employs TRBV2 and TRBJ1-1; 7 nucleotides align to TRBD1. The germline gives CDR1 SNHLY, CDR2 FYNNEI. V was clipped by 3 bases and J by 0 bases; unmatched bases: 7. The CDR3 is 16 residues long. CDR3 sequence: CASSDRPGGMNTEAFF. CDR3 DNA: TGTGCCAGCAGTGACCGGCCAGGGGGGATGAACACTGAAGCTTTCTTT.

This chain links TRBV29-1 with TRBJ1-2; 9 bases are shared with TRBD1. There are 15 residues in the CDR3. Germline assignment: CDR1 SQVTM and CDR2 ANQGSEA. The V gene end was trimmed by 6 bases and the J gene end by 3 bases; junction bases not matched to a gene: 11. DNA of the CDR3: TGCAGCGTCGATACTTGGGACAGGGAGGACTATGGCTACACCTTC. Its protein is CSVDTWDREDYGYTF.

The genes are TRBV5-1 and TRBJ2-7; D gene uncertain. Deletions cut 0 bases from V and 5 bases from J, with 9 bases between. CDR1 and CDR2 from the germline V gene are SGHRS and YFSETQ. This CDR3 has 13 amino acids. CDR3 amino acids: CASSLVFRDEQYF. The CDR3 nucleotides are TGCGCCAGCAGCTTGGTCTTCCGAGACGAGCAGTACTTC.

In regard to this clone: Other DNA sequences in the sample encode the same CDR3. The chain uses TRBV27 and TRBJ2-3, with TRBD2 identical over 7 bases. Germline V lookup: CDR1 MNHEY, CDR2 SMNVEV (reference sequence). The CDR3 has 14 amino acids. V shed 1 base and J 4 bases; nucleotides not matched to a gene: 2. The CDR3 loop is CASSLLGRADTQYF. The CDR3 DNA reads as TGTGCCAGCAGTTTATTAGGGAGGGCAGATACGCAGTATTTT.

V is TRBV7-2 and J is TRBJ2-3, with 9 bases matching TRBD1. This CDR3 is 15 amino acids long. V dropped 1 base and J dropped 6; count of bases not matched to a gene: 5. Germline V gene sequence: CDR1 SGHTA, CDR2 FQGNSA. The CDR3 sequence is CASSLEQGALDTQYF. As DNA, the CDR3 is TGTGCCAGCAGCTTAGAACAGGGGGCTTTGGATACGCAGTATTTT.

Of note for this clone: Mismatch with germline at one junction end may stem from a read error. The genes are TRBV5-1 and TRBJ2-7; 8 bases align to TRBD1. The CDR3 loop spans 14 amino acids. CDR1 and CDR2 from the germline V gene are SGHRS and YFSETQ. CDR3 in amino acids: CASCLDRAAGEQYF. In DNA, the CDR3 is TGCGCCAGCTGCTTGGACAGGGCTGCCGGCGAGCAGTACTTC. The complete variable domain, with remaining parts taken from reference TRBV5-1 and TRBJ2-7, reads KAGVTQTPRYLIKTRGQQVTLSCSPISGHRSVSWYQQTPGQGLQFLFEYFSETQRNKGNFPGRFSGRQFSNSRSEMNVSTLELGDSALYLCASCLDRAAGEQYFGPGTRLTVT.

The V and J genes are TRBV25-1 and TRBJ2-1, with 8 positions matching TRBD1. CDR1 is MGHDK, CDR2 SYGVNS, per germline. V lost 2 bases and J lost 3; bases outside the gene matches: 9. CDR3 length: 17 amino acids. The CDR3 region has the DNA TGTGCCAGCAGTGAAGAGTTCCGGGACAGGTACTACAATGAGCAGTTCTTC. This translates into CASSEEFRDRYYNEQFF.

This clone appeared once. The rearrangement joins TRBV10-2 to TRBJ2-7, with D perhaps matching TRBD1 or TRBD2 (5 bases each). The germline gives CDR1 WSHSY, CDR2 SAAADI. V shed 5 bases and J shed 0 bases, with 8 bases lying between them. The CDR3 runs to 13 residues. CDR3 nucleotide sequence: TGCGCCAGCAGTCCGGGACCCTCCTACGAGCAGTACTTC. Translation gives CASSPGPSYEQYF.

This chain joins TRBV7-2 and TRBJ2-3; unclear D gene. The length of the CDR3 is 17 residues. Germline values: CDR1 SGHTA, CDR2 FQGNSA. Deletions cut 5 bases from V and 0 bases from J, with 18 bases between. The DNA of the CDR3 is TGTGCCAGCAGCCACCTCTTCCCCGTCCGAAGCACAGATACGCAGTATTTT. It codes for CASSHLFPVRSTDTQYF.

The chain is built from TRBV30 and TRBJ1-6; D is undetermined. The CDR3 loop spans 15 amino acids. Between the trimmed V and J ends, which lost 4 bases and 5 bases, there was a span of 15 bases. Germline assignment: CDR1 GTSNPN and CDR2 SVGIG (reference sequence). CDR3 sequence: CAWTPAAADNSPLHF. The CDR3 nucleotides read TGTGCCTGGACTCCCGCGGCAGCTGATAATTCACCCCTCCACTTT. Combining the CDR3 with reference TRBV30 and TRBJ1-6 gives the whole variable domain SQTIHQWPATLVQPVGSPLSLECTVEGTSNPNLYWYRQAAGRGLQLLFYSVGIGQISSEVPQNLSASRPQDRQFILSSKKLLLSDSGFYLCAWTPAAADNSPLHFGNGTRLTVT.

V usage is TRBV13 and J usage is TRBJ1-1, with D perhaps TRBD1 (6 bases). Per the germline V gene, CDR1 is PRHDT and CDR2 is FYEKMQ (reference sequence). Trimming took 2 bases from V and 7 from J, leaving 17 bases between them. This CDR3 comprises 15 residues. CDR3 sequence reads: CASSLLGTGSGEAFF. The CDR3 coding sequence is TGTGCCAGCAGCTTATTAGGAACAGGGTCAGGTGAAGCTTTCTTT.

V gene TRBV7-6 combines with J gene TRBJ1-2; D not certain. The length of the CDR3 is 13 residues. Trimming left V 1 base short and J 2 bases short, with 5 bases between. The V gene's germline CDR1 is SGHVS and CDR2 FNYEAQ. This CDR3 reads CASSLGENYGYTF. CDR3 coding DNA: TGTGCCAGCAGCTTAGGGGAGAACTATGGCTACACCTTC.

The chain carries TRBV19 and TRBJ1-1; no firm D call. Germline-derived CDR1 and CDR2 are LNHDA and SQIVND (reference sequence). V was cut by 1 base and J by 2 bases, with 5 bases left in between. The CDR3 spans 13 residues. The CDR3 region is CASSIARNTEAFF. The CDR3 DNA follows: TGTGCCAGTAGTATAGCAAGAAACACTGAAGCTTTCTTT.

This chain links TRBV4-3 with TRBJ1-2; the D is unclear. The ends were cut back, 1 base at V and 1 base at J, with 13 bases in the middle. The CDR3 extends over 16 amino acids. Looked up from germline, CDR1 is LGHNA and CDR2 is YSLEER. This CDR3 reads CASSQAALGSNYGYTF. The DNA for the CDR3 is TGCGCCAGCAGCCAAGCTGCGCTGGGCAGTAACTATGGCTACACCTTC.

The gene calls are TRBV10-2 and TRBJ2-5; 8 positions agree with TRBD1. The V segment lost 4 bases and the J segment 5 bases; nucleotides outside the gene matches: 3. The CDR3 has 13 residues. Germline CDR1 is WSHSY and CDR2 is SAAADI. CDR3 amino acids: CASSADRVETQYF. CDR3 DNA sequence: TGCGCCAGCAGTGCGGACAGGGTGGAGACCCAGTACTTC.

This chain links TRBV9 with TRBJ2-3; TRBD2 is a possible D gene (5 bases). The CDR3 has 16 residues. The ends were cut back, 0 bases at V and 5 bases at J, with 16 bases in the middle. Germline CDR1 SGDLS, CDR2 YYNGEE. In nucleotides, the CDR3 is TGTGCCAGCAGCGTAGCTACAAGGACTTGGGAAGATACGCAGTATTTT. It is translated as CASSVATRTWEDTQYF.

The chain has TRBV6-1 and TRBJ2-7; D remains unclear. This CDR3 region has 13 residues. Per the germline V gene, CDR1 is MNHNS and CDR2 is SASEGT. V shed 2 bases and J shed 3 bases, with 8 bases lying between them. CDR3 protein: CASSEFRYYEQYF. The CDR3 bases are TGTGCCAGCAGTGAATTCAGGTACTACGAGCAGTACTTC.

This rearrangement joins TRBV29-1 to TRBJ1-2, with TRBD1 as a possible D gene (5 bases). The CDR3 extends over 12 amino acids. Germline CDR1 reads SQVTM; CDR2 reads ANQGSEA. V was clipped by 6 bases and J by 8 bases, with 16 bases between them. CDR3 nucleotide sequence: TGCAGCGTCGGGGACCAGGGATACGGCTACACCTTC. Translated, it gives CSVGDQGYGYTF.